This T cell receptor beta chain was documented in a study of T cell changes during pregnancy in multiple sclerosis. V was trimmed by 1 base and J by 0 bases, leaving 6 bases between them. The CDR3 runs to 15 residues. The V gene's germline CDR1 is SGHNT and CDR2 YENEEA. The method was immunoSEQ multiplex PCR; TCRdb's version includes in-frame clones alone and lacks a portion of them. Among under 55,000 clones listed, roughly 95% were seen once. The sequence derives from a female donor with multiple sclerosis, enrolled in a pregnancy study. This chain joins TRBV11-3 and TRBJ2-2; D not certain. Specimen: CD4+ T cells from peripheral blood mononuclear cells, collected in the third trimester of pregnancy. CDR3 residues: CASSLVSPNTGELFF. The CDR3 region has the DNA TGTGCCAGCAGCTTAGTATCTCCGAACACCGGGGAGCTGTTTTTT.